A single sample is the source of the 27 T cell receptor beta chains below, sequenced in a study of cytomegalovirus exposure and HLA in healthy donors. A multiplex PCR was run with 60 Vbeta primers and 13 Jbeta primers. Clones were read by immunoSEQ multiplex PCR, and TCRdb kept only the in-frame ones, dropping some. The data contain nearly 300,000 clones, just over 85% of them singletons. The material sequenced was PBMCs. Receptors originate from a man aged 35-49 years in good health and CMV-seropositive.

The chain carries TRBV27 and TRBJ2-7; possible D gene TRBD2, 5 bases. The CDR3 runs 14 residues. V lost 3 bases and J 3 bases, leaving 12 bases between the germline ends. Germline-derived CDR1 and CDR2 are MNHEY and SMNVEV (reference sequence). The chain's CDR3 is CASSFVGDVYEQYF. The CDR3 DNA sequence: TGTGCCAGCAGTTTTGTCGGGGATGTCTACGAGCAGTACTTC.

The V call is TRBV27, the J call TRBJ1-2; D gene unclear. The CDR3 runs 15 residues. Germline V gene sequence: CDR1 MNHEY, CDR2 SMNVEV (reference sequence). Between the trimmed V and J ends, which lost 2 bases and 8 bases, there was a span of 18 bases. DNA of the CDR3: TGTGCCAGCAGTTTAACTTCCGGGGTTGGCTTCGGCTACACCTTC. The encoded protein is CASSLTSGVGFGYTF.

The V and J genes are TRBV7-2 and TRBJ2-7; 7 nucleotides align to TRBD2. J lost 4 bases, V lost 2 bases, and 8 bases had no gene match. Germline CDR1 and CDR2: SGHTA and FQGNSA. This CDR3 contains 15 residues. The CDR3: CASSLFAGVSYEQYF. CDR3 bases: TGTGCCAGCAGCTTATTTGCGGGAGTCAGTTACGAGCAGTACTTC.

This clone was detected only once. The rearrangement joins TRBV4-1 to TRBJ2-2; TRBD2 agrees at 9 bases. The CDR3 totals 17 residues. J lost 1 base, V lost 3 bases, and 6 bases had no gene match. Germline assignment: CDR1 MGHRA and CDR2 YSYEKL. The CDR3 spells CASSHRWTSENTGELFF. In DNA, the CDR3 is TGCGCCAGCAGCCATCGGTGGACTAGCGAGAACACCGGGGAGCTGTTTTTT.

The gene calls are TRBV29-1 and TRBJ2-1; 13 positions agree with TRBD2. Germline V lookup: CDR1 SQVTM, CDR2 ANQGSEA. The CDR3 is 15 residues long. V lost 0 bases and J lost 6; bases outside the gene matches: 2. The CDR3 DNA is TGCAGCGTTGAAGAAACTAGCGGGAGGGCCAATGAGCAGTTCTTC. It codes for CSVEETSGRANEQFF.

This chain uses TRBV27 with TRBJ1-5; D might be TRBD1 (6 bases). Looked up from germline, CDR1 is MNHEY and CDR2 is SMNVEV (reference sequence). Trimming cost V 5 bases and J 5 bases, with 10 bases left between them. The CDR3 contains 13 residues. The CDR3 DNA sequence: TGTGCCAGCAGTCGGACAGCTTATCAGCCCCAGCATTTT. This translates into CASSRTAYQPQHF.

The chain joins TRBV5-1 to TRBJ1-4, with TRBD1 matching 9 bases. V shed 0 bases and J 5 bases; nucleotides not matched to a gene: 8. From germline, CDR1 is SGHRS and CDR2 YFSETQ. The CDR3 sequence is 17 residues long. CDR3 in amino acids: CASSLGGQGYQNEKLFF. The CDR3 DNA sequence: TGCGCCAGCAGCTTGGGGGGACAGGGTTATCAGAATGAAAAACTGTTTTTT.

In its sample, this clone was seen once. Other DNA sequences in the same sample also yield this CDR3. The chain has TRBV7-3 and TRBJ2-2, with 9 bases aligning to TRBD2. The V gene end was trimmed by 3 bases and the J gene end by 8 bases; junction bases not matched to a gene: 7. CDR1 is SGHTA, CDR2 FQGTGA, per germline. CDR3 length: 15 amino acids. The CDR3 DNA reads TGTGCCAGCAGCTTGACTAGCGGAACTACAGGGGAGCTGTTTTTT. Translated: CASSLTSGTTGELFF.

This clone was detected only once. J is TRBJ2-1 and V is TRBV28, with no clear D. Germline V lookup: CDR1 MDHEN, CDR2 SYDVKM. The CDR3 is 11 amino acids. V was cut by 3 bases and J by 6 bases, with 3 bases left in between. This chain's CDR3 is CASSFFNEQFF. The CDR3 region has the DNA TGTGCCAGCAGTTTCTTCAATGAGCAGTTCTTC.

The chain is built from TRBV5-1 and TRBJ2-1; the match to TRBD2 covers 11 bases. The germline CDR1 and CDR2 sequences are SGHRS and YFSETQ. The junction had 18 bases not matched to a gene; V was cut back by 0 bases and J by 4 bases. The CDR3 covers 21 residues. The CDR3 here is CASSLGLLAGEVRAPYNEQFF. Here the CDR3 DNA reads TGCGCCAGCAGCTTGGGACTACTAGCGGGAGAAGTTCGTGCCCCTTACAATGAGCAGTTCTTC.

The V call is TRBV7-9, the J call TRBJ1-1, with D uncertain. This CDR3 has 13 residues. The V end lost 0 bases, the J end lost 5 bases, and 7 bases lay between the germline ends. Germline values: CDR1 SEHNR, CDR2 FQNEAQ (reference sequence). This CDR3 is CASSLAFLTEAFF. In DNA form, the CDR3 reads TGTGCCAGCAGCTTAGCCTTTTTAACTGAAGCTTTCTTT.

The rearrangement joins TRBV11-2 to TRBJ2-1; perhaps TRBD2 as D (5 bases). The length of the CDR3 is 16 residues. V was trimmed by 1 base and J by 0 bases, leaving 10 bases between them. Germline V gene lookup returns CDR1 SGHAT and CDR2 FQNNGV. CDR3 sequence: CASSLAGGPSYNEQFF. CDR3 DNA: TGTGCCAGCAGCTTAGCTGGAGGACCCTCCTACAATGAGCAGTTCTTC.

This chain connects TRBV7-8 to TRBJ2-7; the D gene is possibly TRBD2 (6 bases). CDR1 is SGHVS and CDR2 is FQNEAQ in the germline V gene. V lost 1 base to trimming and J lost 3 bases, with 19 bases between them. This CDR3 spans 17 amino acids. The CDR3 region is CASSLELPRLGLYEQYF. The CDR3 region has the DNA TGTGCCAGCAGCTTAGAACTCCCGAGACTAGGACTCTACGAGCAGTACTTC.

V usage is TRBV18 and J usage is TRBJ2-3, with unresolved D. Germline loops: CDR1 KGHSH, CDR2 LQKENI. Trimming took 3 bases from V and 0 from J, leaving 7 bases between them. CDR3 size: 14 residues. CDR3 loop: CASSPQTSTDTQYF. The CDR3 DNA reads as TGTGCCAGCTCACCCCAAACTAGCACAGATACGCAGTATTTT.

CDR3: CASSPYDFGTEAFF. CDR3 nucleotide sequence: TGTGCCAGCTCACCCTACGACTTTGGGACTGAAGCTTTCTTT. The chain uses TRBV18 and TRBJ1-1, with D unclear. The germline V and J ends were trimmed by 3 bases and 5 bases, with 13 bases remaining between them. Germline loops: CDR1 KGHSH, CDR2 LQKENI. The CDR3 covers 14 residues.

The chain carries TRBV7-2 and TRBJ2-1; 14 nucleotides match TRBD2. Losses at the gene ends were 0 bases for V and 7 bases for J; bases not matched to a gene: 8. Germline V gives CDR1 SGHTA, CDR2 FQGNSA. The CDR3 consists of 18 residues. The CDR3 DNA reads as TGTGCCAGCAGCTTAGCGATTTCGACTAGCGGGAGGGGGAATGAGCAGTTCTTC. Translated: CASSLAISTSGRGNEQFF.

V and J are TRBV7-2 and TRBJ2-1; TRBD2 matches 8 bases. Germline CDR1 reads SGHTA; CDR2 reads FQGNSA. This CDR3 has 16 amino acids. The junction had 8 bases not matched to a gene; V was cut back by 1 base and J by 6 bases. The CDR3 here is CASSLGGSGGGNEQFF. Written as DNA, the CDR3 is TGTGCCAGCAGCTTAGGAGGCTCGGGAGGGGGCAATGAGCAGTTCTTC.

The V gene is TRBV6-1, the J gene TRBJ1-2, with D possibly TRBD1 on 5 matching bases. Trimming stripped 4 bases from V and 0 bases from J, with 15 bases between. Per the germline V gene, CDR1 is MNHNS and CDR2 is SASEGT. There are 16 residues in the CDR3. The CDR3 is CASSVRQYTANYGYTF. As DNA, the CDR3 is TGTGCCAGCAGTGTGAGACAGTACACAGCTAACTATGGCTACACCTTC.

J is TRBJ2-7 and V is TRBV4-2, with 11 bases matching TRBD2. The CDR3 consists of 16 residues. V shed 5 bases and J 3 bases; nucleotides not matched to a gene: 9. From germline, CDR1 is LGHNA and CDR2 YNFKEQ. CDR3 coding DNA: TGTGCCAGCAGCACATTTGTCGGGACTAGCGGCTACGAGCAGTACTTC. Translation: CASSTFVGTSGYEQYF.

The gene calls are TRBV28 and TRBJ2-7, with 8 bases identical to TRBD1. V lost 10 bases and J lost 7; bases outside the gene matches: 15. The CDR3 has 14 residues. Germline V CDR1 and CDR2: MDHEN, SYDVKM. The CDR3 DNA reads as TGTGCCAACTCCCGGGACAGGTCCTGGGGGGAGCAGTACTTC. Translated, it gives CANSRDRSWGEQYF.

This rearrangement joins TRBV9 to TRBJ2-3, with 7 bases that match TRBD1. V dropped 0 bases and J dropped 0; count of bases not matched to a gene: 4. The length of the CDR3 is 16 residues. Per the germline V gene, CDR1 is SGDLS and CDR2 is YYNGEE. The CDR3 loop is CASSVGRGQSTDTQYF. The CDR3 region has the DNA TGTGCCAGCAGCGTAGGTAGGGGACAGAGCACAGATACGCAGTATTTT. The variable domain in full, completed from reference TRBV9 and TRBJ2-3, reads DSGVTQTPKHLITATGQRVTLRCSPRSGDLSVYWYQQSLDQGLQFLIQYYNGEERAKGNILERFSAQQFPDLHSELNLSSLELGDSALYFCASSVGRGQSTDTQYFGPGTRLTVL.

The chain carries TRBV29-1 and TRBJ2-7; TRBD2 matches at 13 bases. The germline V gene has CDR1 SQVTM and CDR2 ANQGSEA. The CDR3 contains 15 residues. V dropped 1 base and J dropped 3; count of bases not matched to a gene: 3. The CDR3 loop is CSVEAGTSGNYEQYF. For the CDR3, the DNA is TGCAGCGTTGAAGCCGGGACTAGCGGGAACTACGAGCAGTACTTC.

This clone was counted once. V usage is TRBV4-3 and J usage is TRBJ2-3, with TRBD2 matching 9 bases. Germline CDR1 LGHNA, CDR2 YSLEER. The ends lost 3 bases at V and 4 bases at J; junction bases unmatched: 8. The CDR3 spans 16 residues. The CDR3 region has the DNA TGCGCCAGCAGCCACCTAGCGGGAACGGCACCAGATACGCAGTATTTT. This translates into CASSHLAGTAPDTQYF.

CDR3 amino acids: CSAPQGAGETQYF. DNA for the CDR3: TGCAGCGCTCCACAGGGGGCGGGTGAGACCCAGTACTTC. V usage is TRBV29-1 and J usage is TRBJ2-5, with 9 bases fitting TRBD1. CDR1 is SQVTM, CDR2 ANQGSEA, per germline. The ends lost 7 bases at V and 5 bases at J; junction bases unmatched: 8. CDR3 size: 13 residues.

The chain recombines TRBV4-2 with TRBJ2-5; D uncertain. Per the germline V gene, CDR1 is LGHNA and CDR2 is YNFKEQ. This CDR3 has 14 amino acids. Trimming shortened V by 0 bases and J by 1 base, and 6 bases separated the two germline ends. In nucleotides, the CDR3 is TGTGCCAGCAGCCAAGATCACAGCCAAGAGACCCAGTACTTC. Residues: CASSQDHSQETQYF.

The chain couples TRBV6-6 to TRBJ1-1; no reliable D call. This CDR3 is built from 16 residues. The germline V gene encodes CDR1 MNHNY and CDR2 SVGAGI (reference sequence). V was shortened by 2 bases and J by 1 base, with 14 bases between the two germline ends. The CDR3 sequence is CASSYGPRPGNTEAFF. The CDR3 DNA is TGTGCCAGCAGTTACGGTCCGAGACCGGGGAACACTGAAGCTTTCTTT.

The CDR3 DNA reads as TGTGCCAGCAGCTTAGACTACAGGGGAGATACGCAGTATTTT. Protein sequence: CASSLDYRGDTQYF. This chain joins TRBV7-2 and TRBJ2-3; 7 positions agree with TRBD1. There are 14 residues in the CDR3. The germline V gene encodes CDR1 SGHTA and CDR2 FQGNSA. Trimming at V came to 1 base and at J to 5 bases, leaving 3 bases not matched to a gene.